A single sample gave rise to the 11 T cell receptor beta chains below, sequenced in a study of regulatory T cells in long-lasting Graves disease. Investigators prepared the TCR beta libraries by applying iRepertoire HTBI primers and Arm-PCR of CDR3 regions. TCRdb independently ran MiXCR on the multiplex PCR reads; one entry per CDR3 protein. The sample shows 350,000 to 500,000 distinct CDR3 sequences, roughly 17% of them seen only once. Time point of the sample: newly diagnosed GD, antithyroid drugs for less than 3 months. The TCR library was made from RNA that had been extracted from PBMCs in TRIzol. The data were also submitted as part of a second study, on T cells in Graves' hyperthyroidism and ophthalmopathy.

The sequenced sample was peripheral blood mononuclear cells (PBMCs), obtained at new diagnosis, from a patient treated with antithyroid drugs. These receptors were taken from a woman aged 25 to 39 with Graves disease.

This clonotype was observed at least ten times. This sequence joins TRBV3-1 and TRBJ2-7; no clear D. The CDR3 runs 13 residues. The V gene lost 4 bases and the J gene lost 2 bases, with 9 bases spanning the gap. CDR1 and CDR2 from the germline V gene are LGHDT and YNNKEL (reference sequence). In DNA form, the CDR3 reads TGTGCCAGCAGCCGATACGAGACCTACGAGCAGTACTTC. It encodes CASSRYETYEQYF.

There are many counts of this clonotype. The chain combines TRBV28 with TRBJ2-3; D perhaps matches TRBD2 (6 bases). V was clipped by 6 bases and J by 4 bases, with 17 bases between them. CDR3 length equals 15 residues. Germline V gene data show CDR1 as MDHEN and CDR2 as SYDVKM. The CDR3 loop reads CASRGDRGSADTQYF. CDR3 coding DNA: TGTGCCAGCAGGGGAGATCGGGGGTCCGCAGATACGCAGTATTTT.

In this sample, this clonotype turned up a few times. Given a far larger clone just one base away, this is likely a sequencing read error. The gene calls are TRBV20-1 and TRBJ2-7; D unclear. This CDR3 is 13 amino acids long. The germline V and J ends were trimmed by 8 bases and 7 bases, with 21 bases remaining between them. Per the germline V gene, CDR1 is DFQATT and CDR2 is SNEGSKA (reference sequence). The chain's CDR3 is CSLPESSYNEQYF. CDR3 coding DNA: TGCAGTCTCCCAGAGAGCTCCTACAATGAGCAGTACTTC.

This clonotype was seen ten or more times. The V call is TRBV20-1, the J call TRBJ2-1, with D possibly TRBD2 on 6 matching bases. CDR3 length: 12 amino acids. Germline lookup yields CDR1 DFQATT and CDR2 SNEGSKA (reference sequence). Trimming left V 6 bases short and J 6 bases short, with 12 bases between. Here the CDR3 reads CSAAGGGNEQFF. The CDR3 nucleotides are TGCAGTGCCGCCGGGGGAGGCAATGAGCAGTTCTTC.

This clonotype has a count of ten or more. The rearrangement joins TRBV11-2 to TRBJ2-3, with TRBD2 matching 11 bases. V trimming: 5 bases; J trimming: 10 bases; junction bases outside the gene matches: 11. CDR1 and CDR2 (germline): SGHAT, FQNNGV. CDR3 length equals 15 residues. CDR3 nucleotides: TGTGCCAGCAGCGACACGGGGCTAGCGGGAGGTTCGCAGTATTTT. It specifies CASSDTGLAGGSQYF.

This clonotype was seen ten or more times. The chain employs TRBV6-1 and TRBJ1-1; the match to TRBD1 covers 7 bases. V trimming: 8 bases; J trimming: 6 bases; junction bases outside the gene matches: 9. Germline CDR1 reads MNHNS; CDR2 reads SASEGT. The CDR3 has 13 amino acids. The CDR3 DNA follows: TGTGCCAGCGTCCGGGACAGTCCTCCTGAAGCTTTCTTT. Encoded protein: CASVRDSPPEAFF.

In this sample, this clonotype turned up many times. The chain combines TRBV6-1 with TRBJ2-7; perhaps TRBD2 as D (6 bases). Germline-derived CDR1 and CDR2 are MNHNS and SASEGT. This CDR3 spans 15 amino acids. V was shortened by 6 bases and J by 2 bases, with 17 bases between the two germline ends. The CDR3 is CASSPLGGLAYEQYF. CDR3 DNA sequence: TGTGCCAGCAGCCCCCTGGGGGGATTGGCCTACGAGCAGTACTTC.

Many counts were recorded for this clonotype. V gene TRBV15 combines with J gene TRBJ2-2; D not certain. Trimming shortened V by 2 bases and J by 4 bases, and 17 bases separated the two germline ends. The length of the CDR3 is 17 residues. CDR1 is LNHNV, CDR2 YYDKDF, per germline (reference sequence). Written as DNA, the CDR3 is TGTGCCACCAGCAGACCTATACAGCCATTCGGCACCGGGGAGCTGTTTTTT. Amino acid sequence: CATSRPIQPFGTGELFF. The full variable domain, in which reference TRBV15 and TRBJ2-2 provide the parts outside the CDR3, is DAMVIQNPRYQVTQFGKPVTLSCSQTLNHNVMYWYQQKSSQAPKLLFHYYDKDFNNEADTPDNFQSRRPNTSFCFLDIRSPGLGDTAMYLCATSRPIQPFGTGELFFGEGSRLTVL.

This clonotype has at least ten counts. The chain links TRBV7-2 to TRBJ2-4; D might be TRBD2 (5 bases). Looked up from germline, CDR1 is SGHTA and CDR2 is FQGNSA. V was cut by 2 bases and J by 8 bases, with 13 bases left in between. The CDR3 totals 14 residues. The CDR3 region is CASSLSGEGYIQYF. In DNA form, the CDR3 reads TGTGCCAGCAGCTTAAGCGGTGAGGGATACATTCAGTACTTC.

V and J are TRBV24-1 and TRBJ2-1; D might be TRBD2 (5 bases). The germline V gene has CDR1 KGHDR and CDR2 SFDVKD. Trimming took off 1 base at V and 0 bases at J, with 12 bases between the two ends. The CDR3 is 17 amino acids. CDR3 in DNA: TGTGCCACCAGTGATTTCGGGGAACTAGACTCCTACAATGAGCAGTTCTTC. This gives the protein CATSDFGELDSYNEQFF.

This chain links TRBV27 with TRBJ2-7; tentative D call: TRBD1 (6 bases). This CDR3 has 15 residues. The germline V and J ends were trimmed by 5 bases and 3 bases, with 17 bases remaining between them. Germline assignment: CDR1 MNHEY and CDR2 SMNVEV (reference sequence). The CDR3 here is CASSRQGLLIYEQYF. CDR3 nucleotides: TGTGCCAGCAGTCGGCAGGGGTTACTGATCTACGAGCAGTACTTC.